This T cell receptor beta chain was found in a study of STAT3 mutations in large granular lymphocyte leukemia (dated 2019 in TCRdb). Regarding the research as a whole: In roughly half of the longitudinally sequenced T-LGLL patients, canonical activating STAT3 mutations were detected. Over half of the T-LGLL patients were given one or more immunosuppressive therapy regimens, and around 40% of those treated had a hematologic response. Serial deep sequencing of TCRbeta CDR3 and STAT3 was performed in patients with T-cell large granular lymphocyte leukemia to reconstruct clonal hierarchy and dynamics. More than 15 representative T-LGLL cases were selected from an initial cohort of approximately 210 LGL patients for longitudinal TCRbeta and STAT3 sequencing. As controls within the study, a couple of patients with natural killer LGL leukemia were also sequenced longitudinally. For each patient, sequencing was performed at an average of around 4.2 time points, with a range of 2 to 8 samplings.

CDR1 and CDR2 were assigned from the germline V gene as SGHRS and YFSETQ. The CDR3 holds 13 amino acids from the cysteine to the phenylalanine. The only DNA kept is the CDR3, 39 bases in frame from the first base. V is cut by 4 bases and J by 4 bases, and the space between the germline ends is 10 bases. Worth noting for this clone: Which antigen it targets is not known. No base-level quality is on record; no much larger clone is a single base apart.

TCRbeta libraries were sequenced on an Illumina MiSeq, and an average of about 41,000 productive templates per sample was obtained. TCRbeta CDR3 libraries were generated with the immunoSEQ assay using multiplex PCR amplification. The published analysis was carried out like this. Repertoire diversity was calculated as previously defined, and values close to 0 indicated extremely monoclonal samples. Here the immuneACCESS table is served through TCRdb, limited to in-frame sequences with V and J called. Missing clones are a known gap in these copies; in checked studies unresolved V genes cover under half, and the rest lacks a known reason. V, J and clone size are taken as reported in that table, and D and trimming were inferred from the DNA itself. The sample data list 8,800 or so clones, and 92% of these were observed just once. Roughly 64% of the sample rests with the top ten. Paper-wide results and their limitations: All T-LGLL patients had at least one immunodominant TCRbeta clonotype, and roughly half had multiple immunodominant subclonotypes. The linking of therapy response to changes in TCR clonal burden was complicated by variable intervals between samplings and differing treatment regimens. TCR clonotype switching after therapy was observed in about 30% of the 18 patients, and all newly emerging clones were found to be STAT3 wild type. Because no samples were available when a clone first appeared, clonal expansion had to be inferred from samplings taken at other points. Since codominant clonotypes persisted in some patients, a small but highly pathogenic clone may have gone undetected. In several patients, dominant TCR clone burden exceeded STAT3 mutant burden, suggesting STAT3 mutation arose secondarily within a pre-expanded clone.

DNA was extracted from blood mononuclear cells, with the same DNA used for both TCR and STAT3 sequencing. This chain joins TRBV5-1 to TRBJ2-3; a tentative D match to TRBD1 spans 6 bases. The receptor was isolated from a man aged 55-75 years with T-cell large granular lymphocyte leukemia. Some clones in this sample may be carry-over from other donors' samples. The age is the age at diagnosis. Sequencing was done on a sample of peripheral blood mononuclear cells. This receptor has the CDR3 CASSDGGSDTQYF. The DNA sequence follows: TGCGCCAGCAGCGATGGGGGCTCAGATACGCAGTATTTT.